Listed here are 16 T cell receptor beta chains from one sample, sequenced in a study of shared clonotypes between healthy human individuals. Profiled with immunoSEQ multiplex PCR; TCRdb holds only in-frame clones, not every one. The sample contains about 490,000 clones, roughly four fifths of which appear only once. Sequenced material: PBMCs. These receptors originate from a woman aged 35 to 49 in good health. Some clones in this sample may be carry-over from other donors' samples.

This clone came up a few times. The chain is built from TRBV5-4 and TRBJ1-2; 7 bases fit TRBD1. Germline CDR1 and CDR2: SGHNT and YYREEE (reference sequence). CDR3 length: 15 amino acids. Trimming took 1 base from V and 4 from J; bases not matched to a gene: 7. This chain's CDR3 is CASSLPSQGGYGYTF. The CDR3 DNA follows: TGTGCCAGCAGCTTGCCGTCGCAGGGGGGCTATGGCTACACCTTC. Combining the CDR3 with reference TRBV5-4 and TRBJ1-2 gives the whole variable domain ETGVTQSPTHLIKTRGQQVTLRCSSQSGHNTVSWYQQALGQGPQFIFQYYREEENGRGNFPPRFSGLQFPNYSSELNVNALELDDSALYLCASSLPSQGGYGYTFGSGTRLTVV.

This chain connects TRBV7-9 to TRBJ2-1; TRBD2 aligns across 10 bases. Germline V gene data show CDR1 as SEHNR and CDR2 as FQNEAQ (reference sequence). There are 15 residues in the CDR3. Trimming cost V 5 bases and J 7 bases; bases outside gene matches: 8. The CDR3 region is CASSDRGSGGNEQFF. Written as DNA, the CDR3 is TGTGCCAGCAGCGACCGGGGTAGCGGGGGGAATGAGCAGTTCTTC.

The chain recombines TRBV5-6 with TRBJ2-3; TRBD2 agrees at 10 bases. The CDR3 is 18 residues long. Germline values: CDR1 SGHDT, CDR2 YYEEEE. Trimming at V came to 5 bases and at J to 0 bases, leaving 12 bases not matched to a gene. The CDR3 region has the DNA TGTGCCAGCAGTCCTAGACGGCTAGCGGGGGTTAGCACAGATACGCAGTATTTT. Translating gives CASSPRRLAGVSTDTQYF.

This chain uses TRBV28 with TRBJ2-3, with 8 bases lining up with TRBD2. This CDR3 has 15 amino acids. The V and J ends lost 7 bases and 10 bases, in that order; junction bases with no gene match: 16. The germline V gene encodes CDR1 MDHEN and CDR2 SYDVKM. The CDR3 DNA reads as TGTGCCAGCACCCCGTGGGGACTAGAAGGGCGGGCGCAGTATTTT. It specifies CASTPWGLEGRAQYF. The whole variable domain, filled in from reference TRBV28 and TRBJ2-3, reads DVKVTQSSRYLVKRTGEKVFLECVQDMDHENMFWYRQDPGLGLRLIYFSYDVKMKEKGDIPEGYSVSREKKERFSLILESASTNQTSMYLCASTPWGLEGRAQYFGPGTRLTVL.

The chain is built from TRBV7-2 and TRBJ2-2; 9 bases line up with TRBD2. CDR3 length: 17 residues. V lost 5 bases, J lost 5 bases, and 12 bases stayed unmatched. Germline lookup yields CDR1 SGHTA and CDR2 FQGNSA. The CDR3 here is CASSPEGLASSTGELFF. DNA for the CDR3: TGTGCCAGCAGCCCCGAGGGACTAGCTTCATCAACCGGGGAGCTGTTTTTT.

CDR3 coding DNA: TGTGCCAGCAGCCGGGGGAATGAGCAGTTCTTC. Amino acids: CASSRGNEQFF. This rearrangement joins TRBV14 to TRBJ2-1; D is tentatively TRBD1 or TRBD2 (5 bases each). Germline CDR1 SGHDN, CDR2 FVKESK. The CDR3 runs to 11 residues. Trimming took off 4 bases at V and 7 bases at J, with 5 bases between the two ends.

The chain carries TRBV18 and TRBJ2-3; D is perhaps TRBD1 or TRBD2 (5 bases each). V was trimmed by 2 bases and J by 2 bases, leaving 11 bases between them. This CDR3 is built from 15 residues. Germline CDR1 reads KGHSH; CDR2 reads LQKENI. The DNA for the CDR3 is TGTGCCAGCTCACCATTGGGGGAAACCACAGATACGCAGTATTTT. Its protein product is CASSPLGETTDTQYF.

The rearrangement joins TRBV28 to TRBJ1-4; 8 bases agree with TRBD1. J was trimmed by 7 bases and V by 5 bases; bases with no gene match: 9. This CDR3 has 15 amino acids. Germline lookup yields CDR1 MDHEN and CDR2 SYDVKM. The CDR3 is CASSAPGGLAEKLFF. Written as DNA, the CDR3 is TGTGCCAGCAGTGCCCCAGGGGGCTTGGCTGAAAAACTGTTTTTT.

This sequence joins TRBV7-3 and TRBJ2-1; TRBD1 is a possible D gene (5 bases). Germline CDR1 SGHTA, CDR2 FQGTGA. Trimming cost V 5 bases and J 5 bases, with 10 bases left between them. CDR3 length: 13 residues. As DNA, the CDR3 is TGTGCCAGCAGCACCCGACAGAACAATGAGCAGTTCTTC. The encoded protein is CASSTRQNNEQFF.

This chain links TRBV7-2 with TRBJ2-1, with a weak D call TRBD2 (6 bases). This CDR3 region has 15 residues. V was pared by 3 bases and J by 4 bases, with 13 bases between. Per germline, CDR1 SGHTA and CDR2 FQGNSA. DNA of the CDR3: TGTGCCAGCAGCTTGGGGGGACGCACATACAATGAGCAGTTCTTC. Translated, it gives CASSLGGRTYNEQFF.

The gene calls are TRBV27 and TRBJ1-4, with D unclear. The V end lost 5 bases, the J end lost 2 bases, and 15 bases lay between the germline ends. Germline V gives CDR1 MNHEY, CDR2 SMNVEV (reference sequence). The CDR3 is made up of 16 amino acids. CDR3 DNA: TGTGCCAGCAGTCCATCCTCCCTAAAGACTAATGAAAAACTGTTTTTT. Translating it yields CASSPSSLKTNEKLFF.

The count of this clone is one. The rearrangement joins TRBV5-4 to TRBJ2-7; maybe TRBD2 (6 bases). This CDR3 is 15 amino acids long. The germline gives CDR1 SGHNT, CDR2 YYREEE (reference sequence). Trimming removed 2 bases at V and 0 bases at J, with 12 bases between. CDR3 coding DNA: TGTGCCAGCAGCTTCGGTAGCGGTATCTCCTACGAGCAGTACTTC. Its protein product is CASSFGSGISYEQYF. The variable domain in full, with the rest retrieved from reference TRBV5-4 and TRBJ2-7, is ETGVTQSPTHLIKTRGQQVTLRCSSQSGHNTVSWYQQALGQGPQFIFQYYREEENGRGNFPPRFSGLQFPNYSSELNVNALELDDSALYLCASSFGSGISYEQYFGPGTRLTVT.

V usage is TRBV12-5 and J usage is TRBJ2-5, with TRBD2 matching 8 bases. Germline CDR1 is LGHNT and CDR2 is FRNRAP. Trimming cost V 0 bases and J 4 bases; bases outside gene matches: 7. This CDR3 is built from 16 residues. CDR3 coding DNA: TGTGCTAGTGGTTTGGTAGTCGGCGGGAGGCCAGAGACCCAGTACTTC. The encoded protein is CASGLVVGGRPETQYF.

The chain links TRBV28 to TRBJ2-5; D is unresolved. CDR1 and CDR2 (germline): MDHEN, SYDVKM. CDR3 length: 15 residues. The germline V and J ends were trimmed by 5 bases and 6 bases, with 19 bases remaining between them. The CDR3 region is CASSTALGLGQTQYF. The CDR3 DNA reads TGTGCCAGCAGTACCGCCCTAGGGCTGGGTCAGACCCAGTACTTC.

The V gene is TRBV7-3, the J gene TRBJ2-1, with 9 bases lining up with TRBD2. J gave up 11 bases and V 4 bases, and 9 bases lay outside the gene matches. The germline V gene has CDR1 SGHTA and CDR2 FQGTGA. The CDR3 is made up of 14 amino acids. This chain's CDR3 is CASSSTSGGGKQFF. For the CDR3, the DNA is TGTGCCAGCAGCTCGACTAGCGGAGGGGGGAAGCAGTTCTTC.

The chain couples TRBV28 to TRBJ1-3; the D gene is possibly TRBD1 (5 bases). CDR1 and CDR2 from the germline V gene are MDHEN and SYDVKM. The CDR3 runs to 15 residues. The ends were cut back, 6 bases at V and 5 bases at J, with 17 bases in the middle. The CDR3 sequence is CASRLRRQSRNTIYF. The CDR3 nucleotides read TGTGCCAGCAGACTCCGTAGACAGTCTAGAAACACCATATATTTT.